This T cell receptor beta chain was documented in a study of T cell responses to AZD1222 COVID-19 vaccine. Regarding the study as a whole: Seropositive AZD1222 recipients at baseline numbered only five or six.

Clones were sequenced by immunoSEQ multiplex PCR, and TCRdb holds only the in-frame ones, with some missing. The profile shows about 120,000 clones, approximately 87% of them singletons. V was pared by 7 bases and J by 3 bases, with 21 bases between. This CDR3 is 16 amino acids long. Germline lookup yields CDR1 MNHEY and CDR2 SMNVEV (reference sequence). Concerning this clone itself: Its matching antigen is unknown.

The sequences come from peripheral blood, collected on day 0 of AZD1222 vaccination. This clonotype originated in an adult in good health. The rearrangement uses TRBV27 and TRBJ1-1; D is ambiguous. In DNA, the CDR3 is TGTGCCAGCAAATCTCAGGCCCGAGGTGTTTACACTGAAGCTTTCTTT. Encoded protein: CASKSQARGVYTEAFF.